This TCR beta chain was sequenced for a study of control samples from healthy donors and cancer patients (dated by TCRdb to about 2020). The germline V gene encodes CDR1 LNHDA and CDR2 SQIVND (reference sequence). Inclusive of the bounding cysteine and phenylalanine, the CDR3 is 14 residues long. Only CDR3 DNA remains: 42 bases, in frame from the first base. The germline V end is reduced by 2 bases and the J end by 6 bases; junction bases left unmatched: 5. Remarks on this clone: No cognate antigen has been identified for it. Base quality data are lacking; no much larger clone is found one base away.

Library creation used the immunoSEQ multiplex PCR assay. TCRdb limited this immuneACCESS table to in-frame rearrangements with V and J called. A share of clones is missing; checked studies link under half to unresolved V genes, and the rest is unexplained. The sample profile shows 150,000 to 200,000 clones; about 91% of them were found once. 1.7% of the sample is taken by the ten largest. This receptor was obtained from a young man in good health. Sequenced input: blood. The sequence joins TRBV19 to TRBJ2-3; 7 central bases correspond to TRBD2. CDR3 region: CASSIPGLTDTQYF. The nucleotide sequence reads TGTGCCAGTAGTATACCGGGACTAACTGATACGCAGTATTTT.